This is a list of T cell receptor beta chains from one sample in a study of Japanese encephalitis immunity and Zika vaccine responses. TCRdb re-called the 5' RACE reads with MiXCR, one entry per CDR3 protein. This table has over 250 distinct CDR3 sequences, 2.5% to 3% appearing once. The material was antigen-activated CD8+ T cells from blood, cultured, obtained during a Zika inactivated vaccine study. The receptors stem from an adult woman who received an inactivated Zika virus vaccine. Each CDR3 is given with its conserved first and last residue. D genes are given only for firm matches.

CASSQGLADTQPQHF - TRBV4-1 15 TRBJ1-5
CASSGLGPPTQETQYF - TRBV19 16 TRBJ2-5
CASSPGTIETQYF - TRBV18 13 TRBJ2-5
CASSDSPGTGADTQYF TRBD1 TRBV6-4 16 TRBJ2-3
CASSLDTEYSNQPQHF - TRBV7-8 16 TRBJ1-5
CASSLVIYNEQFF - TRBV12-3/TRBV12-4 13 TRBJ2-1
CASSFRGRIQPQHF TRBD1 TRBV6-6 14 TRBJ1-5
CASSAGTGWYNEQFF TRBD1 TRBV5-1 15 TRBJ2-1
CASRSHPGLSYEQYF - TRBV5-6 15 TRBJ2-7
CASNVIGASYNEQFF - TRBV4-1 15 TRBJ2-1
CASSPRPDTNYEQYF - TRBV28 15 TRBJ2-7
CASTQQGVGELFF TRBD1 TRBV12-3/TRBV12-4 13 TRBJ2-2
CASNFAGGGQPQHF - TRBV5-6 14 TRBJ1-5
CASSFGRMYGYTF - TRBV5-1 13 TRBJ1-2
CATSIGRGAFEAFF - TRBV15 14 TRBJ1-1
CAPKRGSFSTDTQYF - TRBV6-5 15 TRBJ2-3
CASSYRTPGQHNQPQHF TRBD1 TRBV6-5 17 TRBJ1-5
CSARDWMLDNEQYF - TRBV20-1 14 TRBJ2-7
CASSEDLDRPPYEQYF - TRBV2 16 TRBJ2-7
CASSLVDSLPYGYTF - TRBV5-1 15 TRBJ1-2
CASSSYVAGWSEAFF - TRBV7-9 15 TRBJ1-1
CSVEAPGGLPYEQYF - TRBV29-1 15 TRBJ2-7
CASSLLDRDYNEQFF TRBD1 TRBV5-8 15 TRBJ2-1
CASSPLHSTGSSYNSPLHF TRBD1 TRBV28 19 TRBJ1-6
CGGGARKTQYF TRBD2 TRBV5-1 11 TRBJ2-5
CASSQTLAGQGKYQPQHF TRBD1 TRBV4-1 18 TRBJ1-5
CASSVGLYEQYF - TRBV6-1 12 TRBJ2-7
CASSGRQGAGAEAFF TRBD1 TRBV9 15 TRBJ1-1
CASSLHLAQGVYEQYF - TRBV11-3 16 TRBJ2-7
CASRLSRSPQHF - TRBV12-3/TRBV12-4 12 TRBJ1-5
CASSDAGGSTDTQYF TRBD2 TRBV6-4 15 TRBJ2-3
CASSFEGGDSPLHF TRBD1 TRBV6-5 14 TRBJ1-6
CASSSIETDYGYTF - TRBV11-2 14 TRBJ1-2
CASSPPAGGPYNEQFF TRBD1 TRBV28 16 TRBJ2-1
CSAGQGNQPQHF TRBD1 TRBV20-1 12 TRBJ1-5
CSARDLGQGLNTGELFF TRBD1 TRBV20-1 17 TRBJ2-2
CASSVEWGGNYNEQFF TRBD2 TRBV9 16 TRBJ2-1
CATSDPRDSSYNEQFF - TRBV24-1 16 TRBJ2-1
CASSYGGYNEQFF - TRBV6-5 13 TRBJ2-1
CASSLGLAGEYNEQFF TRBD2 TRBV5-6 16 TRBJ2-1
CASSSPSTSEQYF - TRBV28 13 TRBJ2-7